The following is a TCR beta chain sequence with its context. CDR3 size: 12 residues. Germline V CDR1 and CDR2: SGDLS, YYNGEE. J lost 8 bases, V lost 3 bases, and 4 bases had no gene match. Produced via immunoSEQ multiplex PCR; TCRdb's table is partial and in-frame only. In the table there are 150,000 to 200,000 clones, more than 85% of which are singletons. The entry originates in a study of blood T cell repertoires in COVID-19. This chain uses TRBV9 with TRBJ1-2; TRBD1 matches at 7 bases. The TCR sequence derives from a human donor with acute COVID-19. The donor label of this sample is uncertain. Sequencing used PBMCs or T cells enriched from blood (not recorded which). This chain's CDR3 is CASSADRRGYTF. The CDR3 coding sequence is TGTGCCAGCAGCGCGGACAGGCGCGGCTACACCTTC.